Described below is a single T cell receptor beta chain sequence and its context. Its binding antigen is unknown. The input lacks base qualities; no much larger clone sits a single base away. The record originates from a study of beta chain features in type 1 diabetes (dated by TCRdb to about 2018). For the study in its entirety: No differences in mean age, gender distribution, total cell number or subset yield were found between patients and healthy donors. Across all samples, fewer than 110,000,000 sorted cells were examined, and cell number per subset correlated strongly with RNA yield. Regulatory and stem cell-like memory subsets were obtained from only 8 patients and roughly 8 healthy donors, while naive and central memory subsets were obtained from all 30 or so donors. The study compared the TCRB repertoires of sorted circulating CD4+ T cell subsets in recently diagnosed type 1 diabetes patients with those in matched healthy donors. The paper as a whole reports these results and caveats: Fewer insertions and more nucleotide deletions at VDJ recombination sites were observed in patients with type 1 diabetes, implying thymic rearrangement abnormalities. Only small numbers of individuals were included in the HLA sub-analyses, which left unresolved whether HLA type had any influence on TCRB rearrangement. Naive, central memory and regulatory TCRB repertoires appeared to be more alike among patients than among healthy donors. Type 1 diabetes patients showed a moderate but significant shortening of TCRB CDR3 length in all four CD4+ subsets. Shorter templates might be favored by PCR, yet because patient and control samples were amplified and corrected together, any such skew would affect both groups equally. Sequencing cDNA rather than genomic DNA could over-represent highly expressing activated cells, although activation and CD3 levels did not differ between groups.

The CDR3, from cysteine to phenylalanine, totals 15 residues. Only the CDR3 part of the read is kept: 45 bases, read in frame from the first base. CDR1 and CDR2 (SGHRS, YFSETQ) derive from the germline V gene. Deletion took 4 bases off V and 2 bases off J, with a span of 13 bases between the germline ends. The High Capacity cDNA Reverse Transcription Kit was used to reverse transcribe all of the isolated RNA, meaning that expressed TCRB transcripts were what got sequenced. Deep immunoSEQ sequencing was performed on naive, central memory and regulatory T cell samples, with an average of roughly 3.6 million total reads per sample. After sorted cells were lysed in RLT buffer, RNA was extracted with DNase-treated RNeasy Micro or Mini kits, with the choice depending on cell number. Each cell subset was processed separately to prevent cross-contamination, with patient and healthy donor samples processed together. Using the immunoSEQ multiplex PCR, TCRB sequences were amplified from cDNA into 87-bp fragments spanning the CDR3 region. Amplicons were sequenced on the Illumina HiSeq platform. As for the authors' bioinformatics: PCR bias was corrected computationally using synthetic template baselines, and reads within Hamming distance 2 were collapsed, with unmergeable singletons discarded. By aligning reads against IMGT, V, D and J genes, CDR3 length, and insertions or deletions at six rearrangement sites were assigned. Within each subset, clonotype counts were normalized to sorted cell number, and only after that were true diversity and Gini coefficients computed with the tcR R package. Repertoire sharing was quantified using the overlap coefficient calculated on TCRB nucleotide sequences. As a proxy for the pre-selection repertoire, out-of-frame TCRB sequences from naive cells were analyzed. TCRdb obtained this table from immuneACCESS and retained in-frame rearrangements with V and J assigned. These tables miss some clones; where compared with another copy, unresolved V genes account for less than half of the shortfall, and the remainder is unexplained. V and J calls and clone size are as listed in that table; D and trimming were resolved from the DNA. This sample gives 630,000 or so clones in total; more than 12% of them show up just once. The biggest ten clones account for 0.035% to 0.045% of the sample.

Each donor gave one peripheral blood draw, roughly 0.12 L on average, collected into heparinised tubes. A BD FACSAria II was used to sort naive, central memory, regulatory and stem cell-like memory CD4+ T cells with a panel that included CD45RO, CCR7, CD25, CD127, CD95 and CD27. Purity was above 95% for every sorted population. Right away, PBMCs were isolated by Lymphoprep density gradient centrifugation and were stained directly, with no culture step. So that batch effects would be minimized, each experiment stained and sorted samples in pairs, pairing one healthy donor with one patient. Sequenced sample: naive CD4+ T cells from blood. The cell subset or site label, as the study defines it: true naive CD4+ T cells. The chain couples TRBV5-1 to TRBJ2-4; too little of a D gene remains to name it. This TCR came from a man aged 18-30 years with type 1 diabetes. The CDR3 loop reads CASSTDRVTKNIQYF. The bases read TGCGCCAGCAGCACAGACCGGGTGACCAAAAACATTCAGTACTTC.